This T cell receptor beta chain stems from a study of long-term antiretroviral therapy in people with HIV. Study findings and constraints: Possibly under older ART regimens, blood was drawn between the mid-2000s and the late 2010s.

Details on this clone: Its antigen is not identified.

V lost 4 bases and J lost 2; bases outside the gene matches: 6. CDR1 and CDR2 (germline): SGHDT, YYEEEE. There are 16 residues in the CDR3. Sequencing used immunoSEQ v3.0 at survey level. Libraries were prepared by immunoSEQ multiplex PCR; TCRdb keeps only in-frame clonotypes and omits some of them. The sample contains 20,000 to 25,000 clones, 90% to 95% of which appear only once. This sequence was found in a woman in her forties or fifties with HIV. The starting material was unsorted PBMCs, obtained roughly 5.1 years after starting antiretroviral therapy. This rearrangement joins TRBV5-6 to TRBJ2-3, with 11 nucleotides matching TRBD2. The CDR3 sequence is CASSLRTSGPTDTQYF. The CDR3 DNA follows: TGTGCCAGCAGCCTCCGGACTAGCGGGCCCACAGATACGCAGTATTTT.